One T cell receptor beta chain is described in this entry. Sequencing used immunoSEQ multiplex PCR; TCRdb keeps in-frame clones, though not all of them. Altogether 1.5 million to 1.9 million clones are present, nearly 99% being singletons, with the ten largest covering less than 0.55%. This specimen belongs to a study of shared clonotypes between healthy human individuals. As for the study in general: Sampling drew on donors who were a couple of women and a few men aged 18 to 49. Plates per donor: three CD4 naive, three CD4 memory, two CD8 naive, one CD8 memory.

The CDR3 has 16 amino acids. Looked up from germline, CDR1 is MNHEY and CDR2 is SVGAGI. V shed 2 bases and J 5 bases; nucleotides not matched to a gene: 4. This sequence originates from a man aged 25-45 years in good health. The chain has TRBV6-5 and TRBJ2-1; TRBD2 aligns across 12 bases. The specimen sequenced was naive CD4+ T cells sorted from blood. Specified subset: CD45RA+ positively selected. The DNA of the CDR3 is TGTGCCAGCAGTTACCCTCTAGCGGGAGGGAACAATGAGCAGTTCTTC. Protein: CASSYPLAGGNNEQFF.